These T cell receptor beta chains were read from a single sample in a study of early T cells in non-severe SARS-CoV-2 infection. TCRdb reanalysed the 5' RACE reads using MiXCR and keeps one entry per CDR3 protein. The profile covers around 28,000 distinct CDR3 sequences, with 4.5% to 6.5% appearing a single time and almost 6.5% taken by the ten largest. Sequencing was performed on whole blood. The receptors were sampled from an adult who was a healthcare worker with PCR-confirmed SARS-CoV-2 infection or an uninfected control (not recorded which). The CDR3 runs from the conserved cysteine through the conserved F or W. A D gene is named only where the DNA matches it firmly. Only part of the rows carry a size: once, few, many, or a class if the clone is expanded.

v_gene	j_gene	d_gene	abundance	CDR3nt	CDR3aa
TRBV4-2	TRBJ1-2	NA	few	TGTGCCAGCAGCCCGCGACAGGTACCCGCTAACTATGGCTACACCTTC	CASSPRQVPANYGYTF
TRBV12-3/TRBV12-4	TRBJ2-2	TRBD2	NA	TGTGCCAGCAGTCCCGGGACTAGCGGGAAGACCGGGGAGCTGTTTTTT	CASSPGTSGKTGELFF
TRBV7-6	TRBJ2-1	NA	many	TGTGCCAGCAGCTCTTGGAGGAGCTCCTACAATGAGCAGTTCTTC	CASSSWRSSYNEQFF
TRBV10-2	TRBJ2-6	NA	few	TGCGCCAGCAGGGCCACAAGATCTGGGGCCAACGTCCTGACTTTC	CASRATRSGANVLTF
TRBV12-3/TRBV12-4	TRBJ2-7	NA	NA	TGTGCCAGCAGTCCTAGACGGGGAGTCTACGAGCAGTACTTC	CASSPRRGVYEQYF
TRBV18	TRBJ1-4	NA	many	TGTGCCAGCTCACCTCAAGCGTCTAATGAAAAACTGTTTTTT	CASSPQASNEKLFF
TRBV12-3/TRBV12-4	TRBJ2-7	TRBD1	many	TGTGCCAGCAGGACAGGGAGCTACGAGCAGTACTTC	CASRTGSYEQYF
TRBV12-3/TRBV12-4	TRBJ2-1	TRBD2	many	TGTGCCAGCAGGTCGAGCGGGACCTACAATGAGCAGTTCTTC	CASRSSGTYNEQFF
TRBV6-1	TRBJ2-1	TRBD2	many	TGTGCCGGGGGTATTACTAGCGGGAGTAGGGAGCAGTTCTTC	CAGGITSGSREQFF
TRBV6-1	TRBJ2-1	NA	many	TGTGCCAGCAGCGTACTAGCTCGGGAGCAGTTCTTC	CASSVLAREQFF
TRBV18	TRBJ1-1	NA	NA	TGTGCCAGCTCCCCATGGGACCGCCCGAACACTGAAGCTTTCTTT	CASSPWDRPNTEAFF
TRBV10-3	TRBJ1-1	NA	many	TGTGCCATCAGGGGAGGATCAGAGAACACTGAAGCTTTCTTT	CAIRGGSENTEAFF